This T cell receptor beta chain was identified during a study of cytomegalovirus exposure and HLA in healthy donors. 60 Vbeta and 13 Jbeta primers were used in PCR. In the source study's methods: Unique TCR beta chains numbered roughly 80 million in a later analysis, with about 11 million shared. The method was immunoSEQ multiplex PCR; TCRdb's version includes in-frame clones alone and lacks a portion of them. V and J calls and clone size come straight from that table; D and trimming were deduced from the DNA. The sample consists of fewer than 85,000 clones, approximately 77% of them appearing once. Germline CDR1 reads SQVTM; CDR2 reads ANQGSEA. V shed 4 bases and J shed 3 bases, with 7 bases lying between them. The CDR3 covers 12 residues. General study results and limits: Altogether, 150 to 200 TCR beta chains were recorded as cytomegalovirus-associated. Owing to their indistinguishability, certain V segments, notably TRBV6-2 and TRBV6-3, were excluded. Researchers reported in a later analysis that a missense DCLRE1C variant was tied to TCR beta V- and J-gene trimming.

This clone was picked up a small number of times. The target antigen is unknown. This sequence originates from a middle-aged woman in good health and CMV-seropositive. The chain couples TRBV29-1 to TRBJ1-5; D unresolved. The source material was PBMCs. In DNA, the CDR3 is TGCAGCGTTGGGCAATTCAATCAGCCCCAGCATTTT. It yields the protein CSVGQFNQPQHF.